The TCR beta chain under discussion was sequenced for a study of Graves' ophthalmopathy and Graves' hyperthyroidism. Study in general: Upon initial diagnosis and before any treatment, peripheral blood was collected. Whole-study results and caveats: As the model predicted ophthalmopathy progression, it achieved a sensitivity of approximately 65% and a specificity of 72.22%.

V was clipped by 0 bases and J by 2 bases, with 14 bases between them. The germline V gene has CDR1 DFQATT and CDR2 SNEGSKA (reference sequence). This CDR3 region has 16 residues. For repertoire sequencing, the TCR beta CDR3 regions were amplified from RNA transcripts. First-round RT-PCR employed HTBI primers, with a second-round multiplex PCR after it. Each CDR3 protein is one row after TCRdb ran MiXCR on the multiplex PCR reads. The table lists 650,000 to 900,000 distinct CDR3 sequences, 40% of them singletons, with about 40% in the top ten. This clonotype showed up many times. What it binds is unknown.

The sequenced sample consisted of peripheral blood. This receptor was identified in an adult man with Graves' ophthalmopathy. The J gene is TRBJ1-5, the V gene TRBV20-1, with unresolved D. CDR3 protein: CSARDPWDGGNQPQHF. The DNA of the CDR3 is TGCAGTGCTAGAGATCCTTGGGATGGAGGCAATCAGCCCCAGCATTTT.